These 19 T cell receptor beta chains share one sample of origin, sequenced in a study of Ad26.COV2.S vaccination and SARS-CoV-2 variants. This table comes from immunoSEQ multiplex PCR, and its TCRdb copy is limited to in-frame clones, with some not included. The sample consists of about 320,000 clones, around four fifths of them appearing once. Treatment indicated: over 15 received Ad26.COV2.S at low or high dose, single or two shots; about 5 received placebo; per-sample allocation not given. Samples came from day 63 after the first vaccine or placebo injection. Sample: peripheral blood, taken in a trial of Ad26.COV2.S vaccine versus placebo. The receptor set was obtained from a person between 18 and 59 years old who received the Ad26.COV2.S COVID-19 vaccine or a placebo.

V gene TRBV11-2 combines with J gene TRBJ2-1; 8 bases align to TRBD2. Germline values: CDR1 SGHAT, CDR2 FQNNGV. V shed 8 bases, J shed 8 bases, and the junction held 5 bases outside the gene matches. This CDR3 is built from 12 residues. In DNA form, the CDR3 reads TGTGCCAGCTCGGGGGGGTTATATGAGCAGTTCTTC. This sequence encodes CASSGGLYEQFF.

V usage is TRBV24-1 and J usage is TRBJ2-3; the match to TRBD2 covers 7 bases. Trimming at V came to 5 bases and at J to 4 bases, leaving 2 bases not matched to a gene. CDR1 and CDR2 (germline): KGHDR, SFDVKD. The length of the CDR3 is 13 residues. The CDR3 DNA sequence: TGTGCCACCAGTGTCGGGGGGTCAGATACGCAGTATTTT. It is translated as CATSVGGSDTQYF.

The V call is TRBV2, the J call TRBJ1-1; D is ambiguous. Looked up from germline, CDR1 is SNHLY and CDR2 is FYNNEI. Deletions cut 2 bases from V and 6 bases from J, with 16 bases between. There are 15 residues in the CDR3. CDR3: CASSETAVDYAEAFF. CDR3 nucleotide sequence: TGTGCCAGCAGTGAAACAGCGGTAGATTATGCTGAAGCTTTCTTT.

On this clone: The sample carries other DNA sequences with the same CDR3. V and J are TRBV5-1 and TRBJ2-3; D gene ambiguous. From germline, CDR1 is SGHRS and CDR2 YFSETQ. The CDR3 is 14 residues long. Trimming cost V 4 bases and J 1 base, with 10 bases left between them. CDR3 in amino acids: CASSLDRGTDTQYF. The CDR3 DNA sequence: TGCGCCAGCAGCCTTGACCGAGGCACAGATACGCAGTATTTT.

V usage is TRBV28 and J usage is TRBJ1-5; D unresolved. The V gene's germline CDR1 is MDHEN and CDR2 SYDVKM. The ends were cut back, 4 bases at V and 0 bases at J, with 7 bases in the middle. The CDR3 covers 14 residues. In DNA form, the CDR3 reads TGTGCCAGCAGTTACACAGATAGCAATCAGCCCCAGCATTTT. Its translation is CASSYTDSNQPQHF.

This chain links TRBV7-2 with TRBJ2-2, with 7 bases identical to TRBD1. The CDR3 sequence is 15 residues long. With 3 bases clipped from V and 7 bases from J, the junction kept 8 bases outside the gene matches. CDR1 and CDR2 from the germline V gene are SGHTA and FQGNSA. The CDR3 DNA reads TGTGCCAGCAGCTTCTCGGGGACAGAGTTCGGGGAGCTGTTTTTT. Translated: CASSFSGTEFGELFF.

The chain uses TRBV14 and TRBJ1-4; D is uncertain. V dropped 1 base and J dropped 3 bases, with 9 bases sitting between them. CDR3 length: 15 residues. Per the germline V gene, CDR1 is SGHDN and CDR2 is FVKESK. Here the CDR3 reads CASSQVGIPNEKLFF. CDR3 sequence (DNA): TGTGCCAGCAGCCAAGTTGGGATACCTAATGAAAAACTGTTTTTT.

The V gene is TRBV3-1 (or the pseudogene TRBV3-2), the J gene TRBJ2-1; TRBD1 matches 9 bases. The CDR3 consists of 15 residues. V lost 5 bases and J lost 6; bases outside the gene matches: 8. Germline V lookup: CDR1 LGHDT, CDR2 YNNKEL (reference sequence). CDR3 sequence reads: CASSSGTGPPNEQFF. In DNA, the CDR3 is TGTGCCAGCAGCTCCGGGACAGGGCCCCCCAATGAGCAGTTCTTC.

This clone is a singleton in its sample. The chain is built from TRBV5-1 and TRBJ2-3; 9 nucleotides match TRBD2. CDR3 length equals 15 residues. Germline values: CDR1 SGHRS, CDR2 YFSETQ. Trimming removed 1 base from V and 4 bases from J; junction bases left unmatched: 4. CDR3 DNA: TGCGCCAGCAGCTTGAACCTAGCGGGGCCAGATACGCAGTATTTT. This codes for CASSLNLAGPDTQYF.

The V and J genes are TRBV28 and TRBJ1-1, with 12 bases fitting TRBD1. Germline lookup yields CDR1 MDHEN and CDR2 SYDVKM. This CDR3 comprises 14 residues. The J segment lost 9 bases and the V segment lost 5 bases, leaving 7 bases of the junction unmatched. The CDR3 coding sequence is TGTGCCAGCAGTACCGCCGGGACAGGGGGCCAAGCTTTCTTT. Protein: CASSTAGTGGQAFF.

The chain is built from TRBV3-1 (or the pseudogene TRBV3-2) and TRBJ1-5; 9 bases fit TRBD1. The CDR3 contains 18 residues. The V segment lost 4 bases and the J segment 0 bases; nucleotides outside the gene matches: 10. Germline values: CDR1 LGHDT, CDR2 YNNKEL (reference sequence). The CDR3 region has the DNA TGTGCCAGCAGCCGAACAGGGGGCGGAGGTGGTAGCAATCAGCCCCAGCATTTT. The encoded protein is CASSRTGGGGGSNQPQHF.

The chain is built from TRBV5-5 and TRBJ2-7; 9 positions match TRBD1. This CDR3 has 15 amino acids. In germline, CDR1 is SGHKS, CDR2 YYEKEE (reference sequence). J was trimmed by 0 bases and V by 3 bases; bases with no gene match: 4. This CDR3 reads CASSSTGGSSYEQYF. CDR3 bases: TGTGCCAGCAGCTCGACAGGGGGGAGCTCCTACGAGCAGTACTTC.

This chain uses TRBV5-6 with TRBJ1-2; D gene uncertain. V shed 1 base and J shed 0 bases, with 7 bases lying between them. The CDR3 covers 14 residues. Germline V gene lookup returns CDR1 SGHDT and CDR2 YYEEEE. Here the CDR3 reads CASSLPGANYGYTF. CDR3 coding DNA: TGTGCCAGCAGCTTGCCGGGAGCTAACTATGGCTACACCTTC.

This clone turned up a few times. This chain joins TRBV30 and TRBJ2-2, with TRBD1 identical over 7 bases. Germline V gene data show CDR1 as GTSNPN and CDR2 as SVGIG (reference sequence). The CDR3 has 15 amino acids. V shed 8 bases, J shed 5 bases, and the junction held 14 bases outside the gene matches. The CDR3 spells CAQNRGHVGTGELFF. Written as DNA, the CDR3 is TGTGCCCAGAACAGGGGCCACGTAGGGACCGGGGAGCTGTTTTTT.

The CDR3 region is CASSLAGGNTEAFF. CDR3 sequence (DNA): TGTGCCAGCAGCTTAGCGGGCGGGAACACTGAAGCTTTCTTT. The chain employs TRBV7-9 and TRBJ1-1; no definite D call. The CDR3 totals 14 residues. CDR1 SEHNR and CDR2 FQNEAQ come from the germline V gene (reference sequence). The ends were cut back, 0 bases at V and 1 base at J, with 6 bases in the middle.

The rearrangement uses TRBV5-1 and TRBJ2-5, with 9 bases aligning to TRBD1. Germline V gives CDR1 SGHRS, CDR2 YFSETQ. There are 15 residues in the CDR3. With V trimmed by 4 bases and J by 3 bases, 7 bases remained unmatched. CDR3 coding DNA: TGCGCCAGCAGCCAACAGGACAGGGGAGAAGAGACCCAGTACTTC. Its protein product is CASSQQDRGEETQYF.

The rearrangement links TRBV11-2 to TRBJ1-2; maybe TRBD1 (5 bases). The V end was cut by 5 bases, the J end by 5 bases, with 24 bases between. The V gene's germline CDR1 is SGHAT and CDR2 FQNNGV. This CDR3 has 17 amino acids. CDR3 sequence reads: CASSATPRATGLYGYTF. The CDR3 coding sequence is TGTGCCAGCAGCGCCACTCCCAGGGCCACGGGCCTTTATGGCTACACCTTC. The whole variable domain, filled in from reference TRBV11-2 and TRBJ1-2, reads EAGVAQSPRYKIIEKRQSVAFWCNPISGHATLYWYQQILGQGPKLLIQFQNNGVVDDSQLPKDRFSAERLKGVDSTLKIQPAKLEDSAVYLCASSATPRATGLYGYTFGSGTRLTVV.

The CDR3 region has the DNA TGTGCCAGCAGTTTTAGACTCCGGGGCACAGATACGCAGTATTTT. Translating it yields CASSFRLRGTDTQYF. This chain connects TRBV5-6 to TRBJ2-3; D is ambiguous. This CDR3 has 15 amino acids. CDR1 is SGHDT and CDR2 is YYEEEE in the germline V gene. V lost 5 bases to trimming and J lost 1 base, with 14 bases between them.

This clone was counted once. The chain couples TRBV11-2 to TRBJ1-3; 8 bases are shared with TRBD1. The junction had 12 bases not matched to a gene; V was cut back by 0 bases and J by 2 bases. From germline, CDR1 is SGHAT and CDR2 FQNNGV. This CDR3 is built from 19 residues. CDR3 protein: CASSLDQGRGQRAGNTIYF. The DNA for the CDR3 is TGTGCCAGCAGCTTAGATCAGGGCAGGGGGCAACGGGCTGGAAACACCATATATTTT.